This T cell receptor beta chain derives from a study of CD8 T cells in Susac syndrome. Findings and caveats of the study: As the study acknowledged, the number of individuals who were part of its TCR sequencing and HLA analysis was relatively small.

In contrast to the negatively isolated CD8+ and CD4+ T cells, TEMRA cells were FACS-enriched. On this clonotype itself: What it binds is not known.

The germline CDR1 and CDR2 sequences are SGDLS and YYNGEE. The CDR3 spans 13 residues. Between the trimmed V and J ends, which lost 0 bases and 12 bases, there was a span of 15 bases. It was with random hexamers that roughly 0.45 to 1 ug RNA was reverse transcribed. The TCR beta CDR3 was amplified by immunoSEQ multiplex PCR across 54 Vbeta, 13 Jbeta. TCRdb re-derived calls from the immunoSEQ multiplex PCR reads in MiXCR, one entry per CDR3 protein. The table has about 200,000 distinct CDR3 sequences, about 95% seen once; the top ten hold 0.082%. Sequenced: CD4+ T cells from PBMCs. The chain links TRBV9 to TRBJ1-1; tentative D call: TRBD1 (6 bases). This clonotype was sampled from a human donor with multiple sclerosis. CDR3: CASSVAATGKSFF. The DNA for the CDR3 is TGTGCCAGCAGCGTAGCCGCAACAGGGAAATCTTTCTTT.